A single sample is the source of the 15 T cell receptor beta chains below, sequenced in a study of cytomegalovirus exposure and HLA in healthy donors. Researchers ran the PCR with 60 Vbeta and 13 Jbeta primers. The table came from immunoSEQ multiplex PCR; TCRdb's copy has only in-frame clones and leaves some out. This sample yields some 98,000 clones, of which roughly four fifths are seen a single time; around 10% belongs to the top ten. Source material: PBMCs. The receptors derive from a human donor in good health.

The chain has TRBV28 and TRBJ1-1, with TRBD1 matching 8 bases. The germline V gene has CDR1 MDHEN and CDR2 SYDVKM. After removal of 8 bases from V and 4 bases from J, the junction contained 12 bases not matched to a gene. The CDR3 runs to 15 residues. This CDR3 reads CASLTLQGAGTEAFF. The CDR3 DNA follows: TGTGCCAGCTTAACACTTCAGGGGGCCGGCACTGAAGCTTTCTTT.

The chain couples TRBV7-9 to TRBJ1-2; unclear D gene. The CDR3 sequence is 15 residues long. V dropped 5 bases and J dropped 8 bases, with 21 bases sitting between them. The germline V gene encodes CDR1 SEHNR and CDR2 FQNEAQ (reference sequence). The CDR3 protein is CASSTSGVPGRGYTF. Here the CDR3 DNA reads TGTGCCAGCAGCACCTCCGGGGTTCCAGGACGAGGCTACACCTTC.

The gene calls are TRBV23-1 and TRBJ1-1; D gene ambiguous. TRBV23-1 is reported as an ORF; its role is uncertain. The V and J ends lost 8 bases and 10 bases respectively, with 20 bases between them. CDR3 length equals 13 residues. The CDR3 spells CASGVLHHSVAFF. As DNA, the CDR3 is TGCGCCAGCGGTGTACTTCACCATAGCGTAGCTTTCTTT.

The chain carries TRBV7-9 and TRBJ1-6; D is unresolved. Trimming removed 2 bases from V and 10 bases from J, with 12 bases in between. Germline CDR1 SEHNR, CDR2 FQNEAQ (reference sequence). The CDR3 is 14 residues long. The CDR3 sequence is CASSLRGSDSPLHF. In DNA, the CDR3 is TGTGCCAGCAGCTTACGGGGTTCAGACTCACCCCTCCACTTT.

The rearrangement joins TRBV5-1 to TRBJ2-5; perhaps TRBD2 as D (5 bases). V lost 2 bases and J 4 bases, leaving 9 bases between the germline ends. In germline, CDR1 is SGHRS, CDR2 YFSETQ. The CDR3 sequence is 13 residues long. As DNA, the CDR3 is TGCGCCAGCAGCTTTTCTAGCTCAGAGACCCAGTACTTC. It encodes CASSFSSSETQYF.

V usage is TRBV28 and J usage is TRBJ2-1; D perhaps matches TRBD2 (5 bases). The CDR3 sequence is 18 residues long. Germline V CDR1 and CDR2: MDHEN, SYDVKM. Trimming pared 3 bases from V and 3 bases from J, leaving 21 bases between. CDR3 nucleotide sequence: TGTGCCAGCAGTTTGACCTCCCCACGGCGGGCTTTCTACAATGAGCAGTTCTTC. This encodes CASSLTSPRRAFYNEQFF.

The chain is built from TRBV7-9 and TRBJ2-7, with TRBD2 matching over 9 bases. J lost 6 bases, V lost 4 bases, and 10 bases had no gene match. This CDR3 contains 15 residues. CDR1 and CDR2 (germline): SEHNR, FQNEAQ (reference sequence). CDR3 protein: CASSSWAGGPTEQYF. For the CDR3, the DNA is TGTGCCAGCAGCTCGTGGGCGGGGGGGCCGACCGAGCAGTACTTC.

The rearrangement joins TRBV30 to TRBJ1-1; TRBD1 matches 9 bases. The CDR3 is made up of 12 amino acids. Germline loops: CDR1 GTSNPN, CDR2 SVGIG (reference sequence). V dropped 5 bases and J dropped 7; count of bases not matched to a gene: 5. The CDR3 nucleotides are TGTGCCTGGGACAGGGGGATTGGTGAAGCTTTCTTT. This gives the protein CAWDRGIGEAFF. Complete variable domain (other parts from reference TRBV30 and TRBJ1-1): SQTIHQWPATLVQPVGSPLSLECTVEGTSNPNLYWYRQAAGRGLQLLFYSVGIGQISSEVPQNLSASRPQDRQFILSSKKLLLSDSGFYLCAWDRGIGEAFFGQGTRLTVV.

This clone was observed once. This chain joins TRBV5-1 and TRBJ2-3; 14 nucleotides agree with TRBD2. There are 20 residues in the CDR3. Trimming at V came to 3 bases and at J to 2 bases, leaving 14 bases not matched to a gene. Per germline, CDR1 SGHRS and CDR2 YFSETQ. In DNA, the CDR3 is TGCGCCAGCAGCTCGCTACCCGGGACTAGCGGGAGTGCTTACACAGATACGCAGTATTTT. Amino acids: CASSSLPGTSGSAYTDTQYF.

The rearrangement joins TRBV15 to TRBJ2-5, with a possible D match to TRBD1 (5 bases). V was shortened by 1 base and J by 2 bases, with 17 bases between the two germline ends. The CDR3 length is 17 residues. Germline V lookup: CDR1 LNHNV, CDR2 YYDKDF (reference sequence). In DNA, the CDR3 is TGTGCCACCAGCAGAGGCCCCTCTCAGGGAAGACAAGAGACCCAGTACTTC. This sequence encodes CATSRGPSQGRQETQYF.

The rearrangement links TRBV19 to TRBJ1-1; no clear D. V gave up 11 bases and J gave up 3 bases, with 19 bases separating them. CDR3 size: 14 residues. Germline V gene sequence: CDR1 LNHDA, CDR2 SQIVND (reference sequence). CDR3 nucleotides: TGTGCCGGAACAGCTTGGATATGGGACACTGAAGCTTTCTTT. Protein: CAGTAWIWDTEAFF.

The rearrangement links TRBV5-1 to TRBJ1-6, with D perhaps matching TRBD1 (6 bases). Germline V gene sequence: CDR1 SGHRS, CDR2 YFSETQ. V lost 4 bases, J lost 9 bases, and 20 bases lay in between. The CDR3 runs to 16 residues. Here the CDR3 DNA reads TGCGCCAGCAGCCGGCCGGGGGCAGGGGAGGGTTCACCCCTCCACTTT. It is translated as CASSRPGAGEGSPLHF. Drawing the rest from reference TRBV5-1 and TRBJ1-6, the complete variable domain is KAGVTQTPRYLIKTRGQQVTLSCSPISGHRSVSWYQQTPGQGLQFLFEYFSETQRNKGNFPGRFSGRQFSNSRSEMNVSTLELGDSALYLCASSRPGAGEGSPLHFGNGTRLTVT.

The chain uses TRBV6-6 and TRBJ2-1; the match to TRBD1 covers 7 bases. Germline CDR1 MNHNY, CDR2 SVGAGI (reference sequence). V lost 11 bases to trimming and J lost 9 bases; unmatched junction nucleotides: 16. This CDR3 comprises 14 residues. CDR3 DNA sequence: TGTGCCTCGCATCTAGACAGGGCGGCGAGTGAGCAGTTCTTC. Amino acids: CASHLDRAASEQFF.

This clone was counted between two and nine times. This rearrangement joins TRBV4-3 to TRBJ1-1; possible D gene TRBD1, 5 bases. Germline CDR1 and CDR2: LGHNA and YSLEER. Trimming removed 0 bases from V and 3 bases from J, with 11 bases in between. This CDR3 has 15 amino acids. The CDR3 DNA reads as TGCGCCAGCAGCCAAGATCTGGACATATACACTGAAGCTTTCTTT. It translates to CASSQDLDIYTEAFF.

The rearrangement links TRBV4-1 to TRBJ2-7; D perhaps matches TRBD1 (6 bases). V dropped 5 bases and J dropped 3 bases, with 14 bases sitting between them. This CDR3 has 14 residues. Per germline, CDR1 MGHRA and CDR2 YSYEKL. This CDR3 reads CASSVHRDNYEQYF. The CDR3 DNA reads TGCGCCAGCAGCGTTCACCGGGACAACTACGAGCAGTACTTC.